This T cell receptor (beta chain) derives from a study of T cells in Graves' hyperthyroidism and ophthalmopathy. Uncontrolled infection, other autoimmune disease, pregnancy or lactation barred patients from enrollment. Diagnosis rested on symptoms, serum thyroxine and TRAb, thyroid ultrasound, and orbital computed tomography. TCR beta CDR3 regions were amplified from RNA transcripts. TCR CDR3 underwent first-round RT-PCR with the HTBI primer set. Using its own MiXCR run on the multiplex PCR reads, TCRdb lists one record per CDR3 protein. The sample comprises a few hundred thousand distinct CDR3 sequences, about 15% of which are singletons, and roughly 7.4% rests with the top ten. General observations from the study: Blood shared most expanded thyroid clonotypes above 0.001. A median around 5.9 months before onset, the model predicted ophthalmopathy.

This clonotype has ten or more counts. Its antigen remains unknown. This CDR3 contains 14 residues. Germline CDR1 is MNHEY and CDR2 is SVGEGT. V lost 1 base and J lost 4, with 8 bases in between. This sequence originates from a woman aged 18-35 years with Graves' hyperthyroidism. The chain recombines TRBV6-2 or TRBV6-3 with TRBJ1-5; unclear D gene. What was sequenced was blood. The CDR3 region is CASSYYSSNQPQHF. CDR3 DNA: TGTGCCAGCAGTTACTATTCTTCGAATCAGCCCCAGCATTTT.